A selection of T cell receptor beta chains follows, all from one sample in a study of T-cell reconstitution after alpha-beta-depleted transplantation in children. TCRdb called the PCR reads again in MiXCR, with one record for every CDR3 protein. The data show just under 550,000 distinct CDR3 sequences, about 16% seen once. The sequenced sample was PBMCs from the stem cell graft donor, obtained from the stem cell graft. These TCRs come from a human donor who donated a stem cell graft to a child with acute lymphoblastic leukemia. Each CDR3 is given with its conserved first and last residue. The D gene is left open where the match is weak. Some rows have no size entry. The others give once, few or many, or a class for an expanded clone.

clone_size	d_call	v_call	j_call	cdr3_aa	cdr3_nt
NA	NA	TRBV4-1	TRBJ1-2	CASRRTAYNYGYTF	TGCGCCAGCAGGAGGACCGCCTATAACTATGGCTACACCTTC
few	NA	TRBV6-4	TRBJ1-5	CASSQSGEGQPQHF	TGTGCCAGCAGCCAGTCAGGGGAGGGTCAGCCCCAGCATTTT
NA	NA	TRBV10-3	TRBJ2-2	CAAATGELFF	TGTGCCGCAGCCACCGGGGAGCTGTTTTTT
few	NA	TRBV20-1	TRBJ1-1	CSEGAHTEAFF	TGCAGTGAAGGGGCCCACACTGAAGCTTTCTTT
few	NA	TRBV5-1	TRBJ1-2	CASSRGPTYNYGYTF	TGCGCCAGCAGCAGGGGACCGACTTACAACTATGGCTACACCTTC
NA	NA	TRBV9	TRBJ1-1	CASSVDEGLNTEAFF	TGTGCCAGCAGCGTAGATGAGGGGCTTAACACTGAAGCTTTCTTT
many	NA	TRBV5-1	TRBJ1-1	CASSRGHPQGPTEAFF	TGCGCCAGCAGCCGCGGACATCCCCAGGGACCCACTGAAGCTTTCTTT
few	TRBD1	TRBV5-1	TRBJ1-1	CASSFGTDTLLNTEAFF	TGCGCCAGCAGCTTCGGGACAGATACTCTCTTGAACACTGAAGCTTTCTTT
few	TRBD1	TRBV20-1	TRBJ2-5	CSARDRDRGTGKTQYF	TGCAGTGCTAGAGATAGGGACAGGGGTACCGGGAAGACCCAGTACTTC
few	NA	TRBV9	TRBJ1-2	CASSVTGVGYGYTF	TGTGCCAGCAGCGTTACGGGGGTAGGCTATGGCTACACCTTC
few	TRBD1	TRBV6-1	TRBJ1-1	CASSDRTGTGVLEAFF	TGTGCCAGCAGTGATAGGACCGGGACAGGGGTCTTGGAAGCTTTCTTT
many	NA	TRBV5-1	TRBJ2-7	CASSPSTGTYEQYF	TGCGCCAGCAGCCCGTCGACCGGCACCTACGAGCAGTACTTC